The source of this T cell receptor beta chain is a study of beta chain features in type 1 diabetes. Study information: Over all samples combined, more than 90,000,000 sorted cells were examined. Study-wide results and limits: Significant though moderate, a shortening of TCRB CDR3s appeared in all four CD4+ subsets of Type 1 diabetes patients. A possible short-template PCR bias applies equally to patients and controls.

Trimming at V came to 4 bases and at J to 6 bases, leaving 6 bases not matched to a gene. The CDR3 loop spans 15 amino acids. CDR1 and CDR2 (germline): SEHNR, FQNEAQ (reference sequence). The authors reverse transcribed all of the isolated RNA, so sequencing captured expressed TCRB transcripts. The repertoire was sequenced with immunoSEQ multiplex PCR; TCRdb's copy has only in-frame clones and lacks some. The table lists some 200,000 clones, 9.5% to 13% of them singletons. This clone was picked up a small number of times. Its antigen is still unknown. This sequence joins TRBV7-9 and TRBJ1-2; 12 bases line up with TRBD1. Sequences were obtained from central memory CD4+ T cells from blood. This TCR came from a man younger than 35 in good health. CDR3 amino acids: CASSYPGQGANGYTF. Here the CDR3 DNA reads TGTGCCAGCAGCTATCCGGGACAGGGGGCAAATGGCTACACCTTC.